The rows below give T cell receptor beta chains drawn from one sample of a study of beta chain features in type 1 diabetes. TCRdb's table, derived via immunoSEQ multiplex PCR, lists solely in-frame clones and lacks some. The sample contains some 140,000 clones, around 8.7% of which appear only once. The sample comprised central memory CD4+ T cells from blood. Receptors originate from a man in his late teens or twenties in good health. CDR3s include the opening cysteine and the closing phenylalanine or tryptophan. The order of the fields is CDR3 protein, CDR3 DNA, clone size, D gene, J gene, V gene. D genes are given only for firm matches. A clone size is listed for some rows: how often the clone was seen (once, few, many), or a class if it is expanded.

CDR3: CASSFSDLQAKQFF
DNA: TGTGCCAGCAGTTTCTCCGATCTCCAGGCGAAGCAGTTCTTC
size: few
D: .
J: TRBJ2-1
V: TRBV6-5

CDR3: CASSTRDSGGASEQYF
DNA: TGTGCCAGCAGCACGAGAGATAGCGGGGGGGCATCCGAGCAGTACTTC
size: .
D: TRBD2
J: TRBJ2-7
V: TRBV7-2

CDR3: CASSWDSPNNNSPLHF
DNA: TGTGCCAGCAGTTGGGACAGCCCAAACAATAATTCACCCCTCCACTTT
size: once
D: TRBD1
J: TRBJ1-6
V: TRBV6-6

CDR3: CASSLPPGTGGVETQYF
DNA: TGCGCCAGCAGCCTGCCGCCGGGGACAGGGGGCGTTGAGACCCAGTACTTC
size: .
D: TRBD1
J: TRBJ2-5
V: TRBV5-1

CDR3: CAWQRTGSYEQYF
DNA: TGTGCCTGGCAAAGGACAGGATCCTACGAGCAGTACTTC
size: few
D: TRBD1
J: TRBJ2-7
V: TRBV30

CDR3: CASSSTGTGYGGYTF
DNA: TGTGCCAGCAGTTCCACCGGGACAGGGTACGGTGGCTACACCTTC
size: few
D: TRBD1
J: TRBJ1-2
V: TRBV4-2

CDR3: CASTRTRTDQETQYF
DNA: TGTGCCAGCACAAGGACTCGGACAGATCAAGAGACCCAGTACTTC
size: .
D: .
J: TRBJ2-5
V: TRBV5-5

CDR3: CASSVLGGSNQPQHF
DNA: TGTGCCAGCAGTGTCCTCGGGGGGAGCAATCAGCCCCAGCATTTT
size: .
D: .
J: TRBJ1-5
V: TRBV2

CDR3: CASSLGGVDQPQHF
DNA: TGCGCCAGCAGCTTGGGGGGGGTAGATCAGCCCCAGCATTTT
size: .
D: .
J: TRBJ1-5
V: TRBV5-1

CDR3: CASSFRQGAEGTEAFF
DNA: TGTGCCAGCAGCTTCAGACAGGGGGCAGAGGGAACTGAAGCTTTCTTT
size: few
D: TRBD1
J: TRBJ1-1
V: TRBV7-2

CDR3: CSAAPTSGPNEQFF
DNA: TGCAGCGCCGCCCCGACTAGCGGCCCCAATGAGCAGTTCTTC
size: .
D: TRBD2
J: TRBJ2-1
V: TRBV29-1

CDR3: CASSERQGARYNEQFF
DNA: TGTGCCAGCAGCGAGCGACAGGGGGCTCGGTACAATGAGCAGTTCTTC
size: few
D: TRBD1
J: TRBJ2-1
V: TRBV14

CDR3: CASSVDTGGVGVQETQYF
DNA: TGTGCCAGCAGCGTAGACACAGGGGGCGTGGGGGTCCAAGAGACCCAGTACTTC
size: .
D: TRBD1
J: TRBJ2-5
V: TRBV9

CDR3: CASSPMGQTNTEAFF
DNA: TGTGCCAGCAGCCCTATGGGGCAAACGAACACTGAAGCTTTCTTT
size: many
D: .
J: TRBJ1-1
V: TRBV7-9

CDR3: CASSLAYQETQYF
DNA: TGTGCCAGCAGCTTAGCGTACCAAGAGACCCAGTACTTC
size: few
D: .
J: TRBJ2-5
V: TRBV7-3

CDR3: CASRGGSNQPQHF
DNA: TGTGCCAGCAGAGGAGGGAGCAATCAGCCCCAGCATTTT
size: .
D: .
J: TRBJ1-5
V: TRBV6-5